The 18 T cell receptor beta chains in this list originate from one sample, sequenced in a study of shared clonotypes between healthy human individuals. Clones were read by immunoSEQ multiplex PCR, and TCRdb kept only the in-frame ones, dropping some. The profile shows over 700,000 clones, 55% to 75% of them singletons. The specimen sequenced was memory CD4+ T cells sorted from blood. Subset reported: CD45RA-negative fraction. The receptors come from a woman between 25 and 40 years old in good health.

The genes are TRBV30 and TRBJ2-6; D is ambiguous. From germline, CDR1 is GTSNPN and CDR2 SVGIG (reference sequence). CDR3 length equals 12 residues. Trimming pared 8 bases from V and 4 bases from J, leaving 9 bases between. The CDR3 loop is CAPERGANVLTF. CDR3 nucleotides: TGTGCCCCAGAAAGGGGGGCCAACGTCCTGACTTTC.

This clone was observed a handful of times. The gene calls are TRBV19 and TRBJ2-6; D tentatively reads TRBD1 or TRBD2 (5 bases each). The CDR3 is made up of 15 amino acids. CDR1 LNHDA and CDR2 SQIVND come from the germline V gene (reference sequence). V shed 2 bases and J shed 2 bases, with 7 bases lying between them. CDR3 in DNA: TGTGCCAGTAGTATATGGGGGACTGGGGCCAACGTCCTGACTTTC. Translating it yields CASSIWGTGANVLTF.

The CDR3 is CASSPIAGGPTGELFF. The CDR3 bases are TGCGCCAGCAGCCCTATAGCGGGAGGTCCCACCGGGGAGCTGTTTTTT. V is TRBV5-1 and J is TRBJ2-2; TRBD2 agrees at 10 bases. The CDR3 totals 16 residues. From germline, CDR1 is SGHRS and CDR2 YFSETQ. Trimming removed 4 bases from V and 4 bases from J; junction bases left unmatched: 7.

The rearrangement links TRBV28 to TRBJ2-7; maybe TRBD2 (5 bases). The germline V gene encodes CDR1 MDHEN and CDR2 SYDVKM. V was pared by 3 bases and J by 3 bases, with 15 bases between. The CDR3 is 15 residues long. CDR3 amino acids: CASSFSWLAGYEQYF. The CDR3 bases are TGTGCCAGCAGTTTTTCCTGGTTGGCGGGCTACGAGCAGTACTTC.

The CDR3 loop reads CASSPPSRGEGQKLFF. The CDR3 nucleotides read TGTGCCAGCTCACCACCATCACGGGGCGAAGGACAAAAACTGTTTTTT. The V gene is TRBV18, the J gene TRBJ1-4; TRBD1 might be the D (5 bases). From germline, CDR1 is KGHSH and CDR2 LQKENI. The CDR3 is made up of 16 amino acids. With 0 bases removed from V and 9 bases from J, the gap between germline ends came to 17 bases.

This clone was seen ten or more times. The chain couples TRBV2 to TRBJ2-1, with 9 bases that match TRBD2. The V segment lost 6 bases and the J segment 1 base; nucleotides outside the gene matches: 7. Looked up from germline, CDR1 is SNHLY and CDR2 is FYNNEI. This CDR3 contains 16 residues. In DNA form, the CDR3 reads TGTGCCAGCAGCCATCAGACTAGCGGATCCTACAATGAGCAGTTCTTC. It is translated as CASSHQTSGSYNEQFF.

This clone has ten or more counts. The chain is built from TRBV10-2 and TRBJ1-1; D is undetermined. The germline V gene has CDR1 WSHSY and CDR2 SAAADI. Trimming removed 2 bases at V and 0 bases at J, with 7 bases between. This CDR3 spans 14 amino acids. CDR3 coding DNA: TGCGCCAGCAGTGAGCCAGGAATGAACACTGAAGCTTTCTTT. This translates into CASSEPGMNTEAFF.

Concerning this clone: The identical CDR3 is also encoded by other nucleotide sequences in the sample. The chain recombines TRBV19 with TRBJ1-1; 7 nucleotides align to TRBD1. CDR3 length: 14 amino acids. Germline CDR1 and CDR2: LNHDA and SQIVND (reference sequence). The V segment lost 5 bases and the J segment 1 base; nucleotides outside the gene matches: 4. The CDR3 loop is CASSPWTGNTEAFF. The CDR3 region has the DNA TGTGCCAGTAGTCCATGGACAGGGAACACTGAAGCTTTCTTT.

This clone has a single count. The CDR3 region has the DNA TGTGCCACAACCCCCGGGACTAAAACTCACAATGAGCAGTTCTTC. Its translation is CATTPGTKTHNEQFF. This chain connects TRBV28 to TRBJ2-1; 7 nucleotides align to TRBD2. J lost 5 bases, V lost 10 bases, and 14 bases had no gene match. The CDR3 has 15 amino acids. The germline V gene encodes CDR1 MDHEN and CDR2 SYDVKM.

The chain has TRBV15 and TRBJ1-2, with D possibly TRBD1 on 6 matching bases. Germline V gene lookup returns CDR1 LNHNV and CDR2 YYDKDF (reference sequence). Trimming removed 6 bases from V and 8 bases from J, with 16 bases in between. The CDR3 has 13 residues. This chain's CDR3 is CATRGRGSWGYTF. The CDR3 DNA follows: TGTGCCACCAGGGGCAGGGGAAGTTGGGGCTACACCTTC.

The chain uses TRBV15 and TRBJ1-4; tentatively, D is TRBD1 (5 bases). Germline V gene lookup returns CDR1 LNHNV and CDR2 YYDKDF (reference sequence). There are 14 residues in the CDR3. V lost 4 bases, J lost 4 bases, and 10 bases lay in between. The CDR3, as DNA: TGTGCCACCAGCACGGGACCGGGTAATGAAAAACTGTTTTTT. This translates into CATSTGPGNEKLFF.

This chain uses TRBV5-8 with TRBJ1-1, with D maybe TRBD1 (6 bases). V lost 4 bases and J lost 0, with 16 bases in between. CDR1 and CDR2 from the germline V gene are SGHTS and YDEGEE. This CDR3 comprises 16 residues. The CDR3, as DNA: TGTGCCAGCAGCCAAAACAGGGCCCCCATGAACACTGAAGCTTTCTTT. Encoded protein: CASSQNRAPMNTEAFF.

The rearrangement joins TRBV19 to TRBJ2-7, with a weak D call TRBD2 (5 bases). The CDR3 contains 16 residues. The germline V gene has CDR1 LNHDA and CDR2 SQIVND (reference sequence). The V end lost 1 base, the J end lost 2 bases, and 15 bases lay between the germline ends. CDR3 DNA: TGTGCCAGTAGTATAGGAGGGTCTTGGTCGGCCTACGAGCAGTACTTC. It encodes CASSIGGSWSAYEQYF.

The genes are TRBV7-9 and TRBJ1-1; 11 bases map to TRBD1. The trim removed 5 bases at V and 6 bases at J, leaving 11 bases unmatched. Germline-derived CDR1 and CDR2 are SEHNR and FQNEAQ (reference sequence). The CDR3 sequence is 16 residues long. The CDR3 region is CASSEDRGRTVSEAFF. The CDR3 DNA reads as TGTGCCAGCAGCGAGGACAGGGGGCGGACAGTCTCTGAAGCTTTCTTT.

The rearrangement joins TRBV5-4 to TRBJ2-5, with 9 bases that match TRBD2. V was pared by 4 bases and J by 3 bases, with 7 bases of the junction left unmatched. There are 15 residues in the CDR3. Germline lookup yields CDR1 SGHNT and CDR2 YYREEE (reference sequence). CDR3 region: CASSPGTSSEETQYF. The CDR3 nucleotides read TGTGCCAGCAGCCCCGGGACTAGCAGTGAAGAGACCCAGTACTTC. The full variable domain, its missing parts supplied by reference TRBV5-4 and TRBJ2-5, is ETGVTQSPTHLIKTRGQQVTLRCSSQSGHNTVSWYQQALGQGPQFIFQYYREEENGRGNFPPRFSGLQFPNYSSELNVNALELDDSALYLCASSPGTSSEETQYFGPGTRLLVL.

A note on this clone: Distinct nucleotide sequences in the sample also encode this CDR3. The rearrangement joins TRBV2 to TRBJ1-2, with a possible D match to TRBD1 (5 bases). Per the germline V gene, CDR1 is SNHLY and CDR2 is FYNNEI. Trimming shortened V by 4 bases and J by 0 bases, and 9 bases separated the two germline ends. The CDR3 covers 14 residues. The CDR3 reads CASSARGANYGYTF. Written as DNA, the CDR3 is TGTGCCAGCAGTGCTAGGGGAGCTAACTATGGCTACACCTTC.

The gene calls are TRBV25-1 and TRBJ2-7; no definite D call. The CDR3 is made up of 12 amino acids. Looked up from germline, CDR1 is MGHDK and CDR2 is SYGVNS. The V and J ends lost 4 bases and 10 bases respectively, with 14 bases between them. The CDR3 DNA is TGTGCCAGCAGTGGGGGTTGGGGTCGTCAGTACTTC. It yields the protein CASSGGWGRQYF.

The chain couples TRBV7-8 to TRBJ2-2; D unclear. V shed 3 bases and J shed 8 bases, with 7 bases lying between them. CDR1 is SGHVS, CDR2 FQNEAQ, per germline. The CDR3 is made up of 12 amino acids. The CDR3 coding sequence is TGTGCCAGCAGCTTCCGGGCGGGGGAGCTGTTTTTT. This gives the protein CASSFRAGELFF.